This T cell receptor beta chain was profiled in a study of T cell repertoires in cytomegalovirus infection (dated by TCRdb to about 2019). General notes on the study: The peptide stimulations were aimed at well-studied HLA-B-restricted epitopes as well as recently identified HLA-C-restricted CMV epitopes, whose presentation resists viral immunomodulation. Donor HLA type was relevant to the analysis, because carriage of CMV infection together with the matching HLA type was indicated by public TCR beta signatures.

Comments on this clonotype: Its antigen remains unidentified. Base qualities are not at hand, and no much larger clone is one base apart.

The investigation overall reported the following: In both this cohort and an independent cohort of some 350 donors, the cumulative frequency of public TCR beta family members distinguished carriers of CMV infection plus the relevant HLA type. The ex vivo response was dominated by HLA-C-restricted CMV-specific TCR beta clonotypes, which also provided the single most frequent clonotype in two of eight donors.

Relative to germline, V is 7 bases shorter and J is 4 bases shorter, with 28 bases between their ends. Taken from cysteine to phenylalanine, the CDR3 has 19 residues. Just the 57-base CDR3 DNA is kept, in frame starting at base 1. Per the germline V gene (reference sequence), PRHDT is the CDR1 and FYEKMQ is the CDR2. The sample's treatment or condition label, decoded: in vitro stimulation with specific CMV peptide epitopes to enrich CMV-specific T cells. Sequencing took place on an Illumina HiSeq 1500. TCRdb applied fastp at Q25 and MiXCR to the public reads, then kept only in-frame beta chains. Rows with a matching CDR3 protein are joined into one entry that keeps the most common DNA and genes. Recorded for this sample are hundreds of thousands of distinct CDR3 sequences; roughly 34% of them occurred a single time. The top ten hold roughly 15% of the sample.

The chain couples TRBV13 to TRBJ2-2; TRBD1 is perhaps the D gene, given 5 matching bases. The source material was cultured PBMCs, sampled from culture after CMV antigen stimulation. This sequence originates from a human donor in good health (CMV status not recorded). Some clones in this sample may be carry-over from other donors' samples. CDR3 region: CASTRAWGRAKSGTGELFF. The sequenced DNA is TGTGCCAGCACCCGGGCATGGGGCAGGGCGAAGAGTGGCACCGGGGAGCTGTTTTTT.